This TCR beta chain derives from a study of T cell clonality in common variable immunodeficiency. Points from the study as a whole: Compared with healthy controls, CVID subjects showed increased TCRbeta clonality, mostly in about a third. CVID subjects shared fewer TCRbeta clones than healthy controls did.

This clone has ten or more counts. Its matching antigen is unknown. The read falls 3 residues short of the CDR3 end, and the missing part is taken from the germline J gene. V gave up 0 bases and J gave up 3 bases; unmatched junction bases: 4. CDR1 is SGHTA and CDR2 is FQGNSA in the germline V gene. The CDR3 is 16 residues long. Clones were read by immunoSEQ multiplex PCR, and TCRdb kept only the in-frame ones, dropping some. The sample contains more than 30,000 clones, none of them singletons. Sequenced input: peripheral blood mononuclear cells. The clonotype originates from a person aged 18 to 75 in good health. The chain couples TRBV7-2 to TRBJ2-3; TRBD2 agrees at 9 bases. CDR3 loop: CASSLAPAGGTDTQYF. The CDR3 DNA, read in part, is TGTGCCAGCAGCTTAGCGCCGGCGGGAGGGACAGATACG.